Following are 25 T cell receptor beta chains from one sample sequenced in a study of T-cell memory formation after mild COVID-19. TCRdb reanalysed the 5' RACE reads using MiXCR and keeps one entry per CDR3 protein. The profile covers roughly 150,000 distinct CDR3 sequences, with approximately 12% appearing a single time and roughly 3.4% taken by the ten largest. The sample taken for sequencing was PBMCs or a T cell subset sorted from them (not recorded which). Source of these receptors: a young man who had mild COVID-19 (a few samples of this study predate the infection). Cell type and time point are not known.

This clonotype was recorded a few times. J is TRBJ1-1 and V is TRBV6-5; TRBD1 might be the D (5 bases). V was clipped by 2 bases and J by 4 bases, with 8 bases between them. The length of the CDR3 is 13 residues. The V gene's germline CDR1 is MNHEY and CDR2 SVGAGI. The CDR3 here is CASSYGGGTEAFF. In nucleotides, the CDR3 is TGTGCCAGCAGTTACGGGGGGGGCACTGAAGCTTTCTTT.

The chain has TRBV10-3 and TRBJ1-6; TRBD1 aligns across 7 bases. The CDR3 sequence is 15 residues long. Germline trimming cut 6 bases from V and 1 base from J; bases unmatched to any gene: 3. Looked up from germline, CDR1 is ENHRY and CDR2 is SYGVKD. This CDR3 is CAISDRASYNSPLHF. DNA of the CDR3: TGTGCCATCAGCGACAGGGCTTCCTATAATTCACCCCTCCACTTT.

The chain recombines TRBV30 with TRBJ1-4; D gene unclear. Germline CDR1 is GTSNPN and CDR2 is SVGIG (reference sequence). V shed 5 bases and J shed 8 bases, with 12 bases lying between them. The CDR3 runs 12 residues. In DNA form, the CDR3 reads TGTGCCTGGGGGGTCGGAGCGGAAAAACTGTTTTTT. It specifies CAWGVGAEKLFF.

The rearrangement uses TRBV4-3 and TRBJ2-1, with D hard to call. V gave up 0 bases and J gave up 0 bases, with 0 bases separating them. CDR1 LGHNA and CDR2 YSLEER come from the germline V gene. The CDR3 extends over 13 amino acids. DNA of the CDR3: TGCGCCAGCAGCCAAGACTCCTACAATGAGCAGTTCTTC. Residues: CASSQDSYNEQFF.

The V call is TRBV20-1, the J call TRBJ2-5; D unclear. The CDR3 has 13 amino acids. The germline V gene has CDR1 DFQATT and CDR2 SNEGSKA (reference sequence). V lost 3 bases and J lost 0, with 8 bases in between. The CDR3 here is CSASGPNQETQYF. The CDR3, as DNA: TGCAGTGCTAGTGGACCAAACCAAGAGACCCAGTACTTC.

V usage is TRBV9 and J usage is TRBJ2-5; 7 bases match TRBD1. The length of the CDR3 is 14 residues. The V gene end was trimmed by 3 bases and the J gene end by 6 bases; junction bases not matched to a gene: 8. Germline CDR1 reads SGDLS; CDR2 reads YYNGEE. For the CDR3, the DNA is TGTGCCAGCAGCGAGGGACAGCCGCAGAAGACCCAGTACTTC. Translating gives CASSEGQPQKTQYF. The variable domain in full, completed from reference TRBV9 and TRBJ2-5, reads DSGVTQTPKHLITATGQRVTLRCSPRSGDLSVYWYQQSLDQGLQFLIQYYNGEERAKGNILERFSAQQFPDLHSELNLSSLELGDSALYFCASSEGQPQKTQYFGPGTRLLVL.

This clonotype was picked up a small number of times. The DNA for the CDR3 is TGCGCCAGCAGCCCCCAGGGCAGCGAGCAGTTCTTC. The encoded protein is CASSPQGSEQFF. This rearrangement joins TRBV4-3 to TRBJ2-1, with D possibly matching TRBD1 (5 bases). V was cut by 4 bases and J by 10 bases, with 11 bases left in between. CDR1 is LGHNA, CDR2 YSLEER, per germline. The CDR3 is made up of 12 amino acids.

The J gene is TRBJ1-5, the V gene TRBV3-1; 7 bases fit TRBD1. The length of the CDR3 is 13 residues. V was pared by 5 bases and J by 4 bases, with 2 bases of the junction left unmatched. Germline V gene lookup returns CDR1 LGHDT and CDR2 YNNKEL (reference sequence). This CDR3 is CASSVDRNQPQHF. In nucleotides, the CDR3 is TGTGCCAGCAGCGTGGACAGGAATCAGCCCCAGCATTTT.

V and J are TRBV7-2 and TRBJ1-1; D is undetermined. The germline gives CDR1 SGHTA, CDR2 FQGNSA. The CDR3 runs to 12 residues. Trimming stripped 5 bases from V and 8 bases from J, with 12 bases between. The CDR3 spells CASSLDLGEAFF. CDR3 bases: TGTGCCAGCAGCCTCGATTTAGGGGAAGCTTTCTTT.

The chain is built from TRBV20-1 and TRBJ2-5, with 7 positions matching TRBD2. In germline, CDR1 is DFQATT, CDR2 SNEGSKA (reference sequence). CDR3 size: 15 residues. V lost 6 bases and J lost 5; bases outside the gene matches: 15. The CDR3 spells CSARRAGTPLETQYF. Here the CDR3 DNA reads TGCAGTGCCAGACGAGCGGGGACGCCCCTTGAGACCCAGTACTTC.

The chain uses TRBV5-1 and TRBJ1-1; D is uncertain. This CDR3 contains 13 residues. Trimming removed 4 bases from V and 2 bases from J, with 9 bases in between. Germline V gene data show CDR1 as SGHRS and CDR2 as YFSETQ. The CDR3 DNA follows: TGCGCCAGCAGCCTACACGACAACACTGAAGCTTTCTTT. The encoded protein is CASSLHDNTEAFF.

In its sample, this clonotype was seen many times. The J gene is TRBJ1-1, the V gene TRBV2, with D possibly TRBD1 on 6 matching bases. The germline V gene has CDR1 SNHLY and CDR2 FYNNEI. Trimming pared 6 bases from V and 0 bases from J, leaving 11 bases between. The CDR3 spans 14 residues. CDR3 region: CASSRDIMNTEAFF. The CDR3 nucleotides are TGTGCCAGCAGCAGGGACATCATGAACACTGAAGCTTTCTTT.

This clonotype was seen ten or more times. This chain connects TRBV5-4 to TRBJ2-1; TRBD2 aligns across 11 bases. The germline gives CDR1 SGHNT, CDR2 YYREEE (reference sequence). The CDR3 totals 16 residues. The V and J ends lost 4 bases and 5 bases, in that order; junction bases with no gene match: 8. This chain's CDR3 is CASSTPTSGEDNEQFF. The CDR3 DNA reads TGTGCCAGCAGCACCCCGACTAGCGGGGAAGACAATGAGCAGTTCTTC.

The chain joins TRBV6-2 or TRBV6-3 to TRBJ2-3, with D uncertain. Germline CDR1 and CDR2: MNHEY and SVGEGT. Trimming pared 6 bases from V and 4 bases from J, leaving 8 bases between. The CDR3 spans 12 residues. DNA for the CDR3: TGTGCCAGCAGCGACTTAGCAGATACGCAGTATTTT. The encoded protein is CASSDLADTQYF.

Here the CDR3 DNA reads TGTGCCAGCAACCCGCGGGTCAACACCGGGGAGCTGTTTTTT. Translating gives CASNPRVNTGELFF. The chain is built from TRBV7-9 and TRBJ2-2; maybe TRBD2 (5 bases). Germline V gene data show CDR1 as SEHNR and CDR2 as FQNEAQ (reference sequence). This CDR3 has 14 residues. Trimming left V 7 bases short and J 2 bases short, with 11 bases between. Combining the CDR3 with reference TRBV7-9 and TRBJ2-2 gives the whole variable domain DTGVSQNPRHKITKRGQNVTFRCDPISEHNRLYWYRQTLGQGPEFLTYFQNEAQLEKSRLLSDRFSAERPKGSFSTLEIQRTEQGDSAMYLCASNPRVNTGELFFGEGSRLTVL.

The CDR3 spells CASSPGQFTDTQYF. In DNA form, the CDR3 reads TGTGCCAGCAGTCCCGGACAGTTCACAGATACGCAGTATTTT. V gene TRBV27 combines with J gene TRBJ2-3; a weak D match, TRBD1 (6 bases). CDR3 length: 14 residues. Germline CDR1 MNHEY, CDR2 SMNVEV (reference sequence). Trimming pared 5 bases from V and 2 bases from J, leaving 11 bases between.

The J gene is TRBJ1-5, the V gene TRBV12-3 or TRBV12-4, with D unclear. The CDR3 loop spans 13 amino acids. The germline V and J ends were trimmed by 3 bases and 4 bases, with 7 bases remaining between them. The CDR3 spells CASSLPLNQPQHF. As DNA, the CDR3 is TGTGCCAGCAGTTTGCCCCTGAATCAGCCCCAGCATTTT.

A word on this clonotype: Relative to the germline gene, one junction end is altered; a read error may explain this. The chain is built from TRBV28 and TRBJ1-3, with D uncertain. The CDR3 totals 14 residues. Germline CDR1 reads MDHEN; CDR2 reads SYDVKM. The CDR3 coding sequence is TGTGCCAGTAGTTTACTCACCTCTGGAAACACCATATATTTT. This gives the protein CASSLLTSGNTIYF. Full variable domain (remainder filled in from reference TRBV28 and TRBJ1-3): DVKVTQSSRYLVKRTGEKVFLECVQDMDHENMFWYRQDPGLGLRLIYFSYDVKMKEKGDIPEGYSVSREKKERFSLILESASTNQTSMYLCASSLLTSGNTIYFGEGSWLTVV.

This clonotype was counted at least ten times. The V and J genes are TRBV7-3 and TRBJ2-7; TRBD1 aligns across 9 bases. The CDR3 runs 14 residues. CDR1 and CDR2 from the germline V gene are SGHTA and FQGTGA. Trimming at V came to 2 bases and at J to 1 base, leaving 0 bases not matched to a gene. The CDR3 is CASSLDRGSYEQYF. The DNA of the CDR3 is TGTGCCAGCAGCTTAGACAGGGGGTCCTACGAGCAGTACTTC. Drawing the rest from reference TRBV7-3 and TRBJ2-7, the complete variable domain is GAGVSQTPSNKVTEKGKYVELRCDPISGHTALYWYRQSLGQGPEFLIYFQGTGAADDSGLPNDRFFAVRPEGSVSTLKIQRTERGDSAVYLCASSLDRGSYEQYFGPGTRLTVT.

This clonotype was seen a few times. The DNA of the CDR3 is TGTGCCAGCAGCAACCTTTGGGGGGAGCAGTACGTC. This sequence encodes CASSNLWGEQYV. The gene calls are TRBV5-5 and TRBJ2-7; possibly TRBD1 or TRBD2 for D (5 bases each). V was shortened by 4 bases and J by 7 bases, with 12 bases between the two germline ends. This CDR3 contains 12 residues. From germline, CDR1 is SGHKS and CDR2 YYEKEE (reference sequence).

This clonotype was seen a handful of times. This rearrangement joins TRBV7-2 to TRBJ1-5, with D perhaps TRBD1 (6 bases). CDR1 SGHTA and CDR2 FQGNSA come from the germline V gene. Trimming removed 3 bases from V and 2 bases from J, with 8 bases in between. This CDR3 has 14 residues. CDR3 nucleotides: TGTGCCAGCAGCTTTTCAGGGGGCAATCAGCCCCAGCATTTT. Translated: CASSFSGGNQPQHF.

V is TRBV20-1 and J is TRBJ1-2; no definite D call. Germline assignment: CDR1 DFQATT and CDR2 SNEGSKA (reference sequence). The CDR3 contains 11 residues. Trimming left V 3 bases short and J 7 bases short, with 9 bases between. CDR3 nucleotide sequence: TGCAGTGCTAGTCACCCCCCTGGCTACACCTTC. Protein sequence: CSASHPPGYTF.

This clonotype has more than one count but fewer than ten. The J gene is TRBJ1-3, the V gene TRBV12-3 or TRBV12-4; D is unresolved. V was cut by 0 bases and J by 2 bases, with 8 bases left in between. The CDR3 loop spans 15 amino acids. The DNA of the CDR3 is TGTGCCAGCAGTTTAGCAGGAGGGACTGGAAACACCATATATTTT. It codes for CASSLAGGTGNTIYF.

The chain couples TRBV7-9 to TRBJ1-5; maybe TRBD1 (5 bases). V lost 5 bases and J lost 6, with 5 bases in between. The CDR3 contains 11 residues. Germline assignment: CDR1 SEHNR and CDR2 FQNEAQ (reference sequence). This chain's CDR3 is CASSGGQPQHF. The CDR3 nucleotides are TGTGCCAGCAGCGGGGGTCAGCCCCAGCATTTT.

This clonotype was seen only a few times. V usage is TRBV5-6 and J usage is TRBJ2-5, with 10 bases matching TRBD1. After removal of 3 bases from V and 5 bases from J, the junction contained 16 bases not matched to a gene. The CDR3 covers 18 residues. The V gene's germline CDR1 is SGHDT and CDR2 YYEEEE. CDR3 region: CASSSPRDRGSHLETQYF. CDR3 nucleotides: TGTGCCAGCAGCTCACCCCGGGACAGGGGATCACATCTGGAGACCCAGTACTTC. Full variable domain (outside the CDR3, taken from reference TRBV5-6 and TRBJ2-5): DAGVTQSPTHLIKTRGQQVTLRCSPKSGHDTVSWYQQALGQGPQFIFQYYEEEERQRGNFPDRFSGHQFPNYSSELNVNALLLGDSALYLCASSSPRDRGSHLETQYFGPGTRLLVL.